This T cell receptor beta chain was sequenced during a study of T cell clones after liver transplantation. Study details: TCRbeta sequencing after a pre-transplant mixed lymphocyte reaction identified graft-donor-reactive clones, later tracked in post-transplant blood. Tolerant meant at least one year fully off immunosuppression without liver enzymes above twice normal.

General study points: Circulating graft-donor-reactive CD4 TCRbeta sequences fell significantly post-transplant in most of the 8 subjects.

CD3+CD4+ and CD3+CD8+ cells were FACS-sorted from thawed unstimulated PBMCs. Repertoires were generated with immunoSEQ multiplex PCR, while TCRdb's copy carries only in-frame clones and drops some. The sample yields 55,000 to 80,000 clones, roughly nine tenths seen once. This CDR3 is built from 15 residues. CDR1 is LNHNV, CDR2 YYDKDF, per germline (reference sequence). Trimming shortened V by 4 bases and J by 5 bases, and 15 bases separated the two germline ends. As for this clone: Antigen unknown.

The source of this sequence is a human donor who received a liver transplant. The rearrangement uses TRBV15 and TRBJ2-1; possibly TRBD2 for D (5 bases). The sample was CD4+ T cells from blood, taken before liver transplant. CDR3 loop: CATSTGMDWDNEQFF. Here the CDR3 DNA reads TGTGCCACCAGCACAGGAATGGACTGGGACAATGAGCAGTTCTTC.